The 22 T cell receptor beta chains presented below share a single source sample, sequenced in a study of tumor-infiltrating lymphocytes in primary liver carcinoma (dated by TCRdb to about 2017). RNA from unsorted whole blood was extracted with TRIzol reagent, and germline DNA was obtained with the DNeasy Blood & Tissue kit. The sample was run on an Illumina HiSeq 2500. TCRbeta-specific cDNA was reverse-transcribed from 500 ng total RNA using a constant-region primer and ProtoScript II reverse transcriptase. TCRbeta libraries were built with three nested multiplex PCR rounds, a slightly modified ARM-PCR procedure. Multiplex TRBV1-TRBV30 forward primers and a Cbeta reverse primer were used in the first two PCR rounds, each of which was run for roughly 9 cycles. TCRdb trimmed public reads at Q25 via fastp, called clones via MiXCR and kept in-frame beta chains. CDR3 protein sequences are deduplicated, and each keeps its most common genes and DNA. The sample contains fewer than 400,000 distinct CDR3 sequences, more than 55% of them found a single time. Approximately 17% of the sample rests with the top ten.

Specimen: peripheral blood. The receptors stem from a woman in her 30s with primary liver carcinoma and hepatitis B virus infection.

As regards this clonotype: This is likely a read error, given that the CDR3 carries no conserved phenylalanine or tryptophan at its end. The CDR3: CASSYPTAEQYL. DNA of the CDR3: TGTGCCAGCAGTTACCCAACAGCCGAGCAGTACCTA. V is TRBV6-2 or TRBV6-3 and J is TRBJ2-7; D gene ambiguous. Germline assignment: CDR1 MNHEY and CDR2 SVGEGT. The CDR3 runs to 12 residues. The V gene lost 2 bases and the J gene lost 6 bases, with 8 bases spanning the gap.

A remark on this clonotype: This may stem from a read error, because a much larger clone lies one nucleotide away. The V call is TRBV7-8, the J call TRBJ2-7, with D perhaps matching TRBD2 (5 bases). CDR1 and CDR2 from the germline V gene are SGHVS and FQNEAQ. V was shortened by 1 base and J by 3 bases, with 13 bases between the two germline ends. This CDR3 is 15 amino acids long. The CDR3 reads CASSLGVKGLYEQYF. For the CDR3, the DNA is TGTGCCAGCAGCTTAGGGGTTAAAGGACTCTACGAGCAGTACTTC.

Comments on this clonotype: The conserved phenylalanine or tryptophan normally closing the CDR3 is absent here, so this likely arose from a read error. The chain combines TRBV11-3 with TRBJ2-5, with 10 positions matching TRBD1. With 4 bases clipped from V and 4 bases from J, the junction kept 6 bases outside the gene matches. CDR3 length: 15 amino acids. Per the germline V gene, CDR1 is SGHNT and CDR2 is YENEEA. CDR3 loop: CASSYSTGGAETQYL. CDR3 nucleotide sequence: TGTGCCAGCAGCTACTCGACAGGGGGCGCAGAGACCCAGTACCTC.

This clonotype was detected many times. The chain carries TRBV12-3 or TRBV12-4 and TRBJ2-1; 9 nucleotides match TRBD1. Trimming took 5 bases from V and 11 from J; bases not matched to a gene: 13. The CDR3 is made up of 15 amino acids. CDR3 protein: CASSNRDRALNKQFF. CDR3 nucleotides: TGTGCCAGCAGTAATCGGGACAGGGCGCTGAATAAGCAGTTCTTC.

The chain employs TRBV24-1 and TRBJ2-1; TRBD2 matches 9 bases. CDR1 KGHDR and CDR2 SFDVKD come from the germline V gene. V trimming: 9 bases; J trimming: 4 bases; junction bases outside the gene matches: 21. The CDR3 is 19 amino acids. CDR3 sequence reads: CATCYRGTSAGGWYNEQFF. The CDR3 coding sequence is TGTGCCACCTGTTATCGGGGTACTAGCGCGGGAGGGTGGTACAATGAGCAGTTCTTC.

This clonotype came up a few times. This chain joins TRBV14 and TRBJ2-7; D is undetermined. This CDR3 has 13 amino acids. CDR1 is SGHDN and CDR2 is FVKESK in the germline V gene. Trimming stripped 3 bases from V and 4 bases from J, with 10 bases between. The CDR3, as DNA: TGTGCCAGCAGCCAGGGGTTGTGGTACGAGCAGTACTTC. Protein product: CASSQGLWYEQYF.

Comments on this clonotype: One end of the junction varies from germline; a read error may be responsible. V usage is TRBV12-3 or TRBV12-4 and J usage is TRBJ2-3; no clear D gene. The CDR3 totals 17 residues. CDR3 DNA sequence: TGTGCCAGCAGTTTGAGTGGTTTCGGGCCGAGCATAGATGCGCAGTATTTT. This gives the protein CASSLSGFGPSIDAQYF.

This clonotype was recorded a few times. The genes are TRBV13 and TRBJ2-2, with D possibly TRBD1 on 6 matching bases. Germline CDR1 is PRHDT and CDR2 is FYEKMQ (reference sequence). Trimming stripped 8 bases from V and 0 bases from J, with 19 bases between. The CDR3 runs 17 residues. CDR3 DNA: TGTGCCAGCGGCTGGACAGACTCCAGGCCGAACACCGGGGAGCTGTTTTTT. Translation: CASGWTDSRPNTGELFF.

Regarding this clonotype: Sequence at one end of the junction differs from germline and may be a read error. The J gene is TRBJ2-7, the V gene TRBV24-1; D is perhaps TRBD2 (5 bases). The germline CDR1 and CDR2 sequences are KGHDR and SFDVKD. The CDR3 is made up of 11 amino acids. In DNA form, the CDR3 reads TGTGCCACAAGTGAACTAGACGAGCAGTACTTC. Its translation is CATSELDEQYF.

This clonotype showed up many times. The rearrangement links TRBV11-2 to TRBJ2-6, with 8 positions matching TRBD2. Germline-derived CDR1 and CDR2 are SGHAT and FQNNGV. This CDR3 spans 17 amino acids. V lost 3 bases, J lost 0 bases, and 4 bases stayed unmatched. The CDR3 DNA follows: TGTGCCAGCAGCTTGCAACTAGCGGTCTCTGGGGCCAACGTCCTGACTTTC. Translated: CASSLQLAVSGANVLTF. Together with reference TRBV11-2 and TRBJ2-6, the CDR3 gives the full variable domain: EAGVAQSPRYKIIEKRQSVAFWCNPISGHATLYWYQQILGQGPKLLIQFQNNGVVDDSQLPKDRFSAERLKGVDSTLKIQPAKLEDSAVYLCASSLQLAVSGANVLTFGAGSRLTVL.

The chain has TRBV12-3 or TRBV12-4 and TRBJ2-3; 7 nucleotides line up with TRBD1. J lost 4 bases, V lost 11 bases, and 12 bases had no gene match. The CDR3 is 14 amino acids. This CDR3 is CAGGDRVVPDTQYF. The CDR3 coding sequence is TGTGCCGGCGGCGACAGGGTTGTCCCAGATACGCAGTATTTT.

This chain connects TRBV11-2 to TRBJ1-5; D is ambiguous. Trimming cost V 6 bases and J 7 bases, with 13 bases left between them. CDR1 is SGHAT and CDR2 is FQNNGV in the germline V gene. This CDR3 is 13 amino acids long. In DNA, the CDR3 is TGTGCCAGCAGGCAAGAGGATGTACAGCCCCAGCATTTT. Its protein product is CASRQEDVQPQHF.

The V call is TRBV4-1, the J call TRBJ2-6; D gene uncertain. The germline gives CDR1 MGHRA, CDR2 YSYEKL. V was shortened by 1 base and J by 4 bases, with 11 bases between the two germline ends. This CDR3 is built from 16 residues. The CDR3 sequence is CASSQVLGTGANVLTF. The CDR3 DNA reads as TGCGCCAGCAGCCAAGTTTTGGGAACCGGGGCCAACGTCCTGACTTTC.

The rearrangement uses TRBV6-2 or TRBV6-3 and TRBJ2-3; D uncertain. Germline-derived CDR1 and CDR2 are MNHEY and SVGEGT. The V end lost 6 bases, the J end lost 2 bases, and 15 bases lay between the germline ends. This CDR3 is built from 15 residues. In DNA, the CDR3 is TGTGCCAGCAGCCCGTATGGTTCCGACACAGATACGCAGTATTTT. Amino acid sequence: CASSPYGSDTDTQYF.

This clonotype was picked up a small number of times. The chain is built from TRBV10-1 and TRBJ2-1; TRBD2 is a possible D gene (6 bases). Germline V gene sequence: CDR1 WNHNN, CDR2 SYGVQD (reference sequence). V gave up 4 bases and J gave up 9 bases, with 10 bases separating them. This CDR3 contains 12 residues. The CDR3 loop reads CASSGEASEQFF. CDR3 bases: TGCGCCAGCAGTGGGGAGGCGAGTGAGCAGTTCTTC.

This chain joins TRBV2 and TRBJ2-3; D may match TRBD1 or TRBD2 (5 bases each). This CDR3 is built from 14 residues. V lost 2 bases and J 6 bases, leaving 12 bases between the germline ends. Germline values: CDR1 SNHLY, CDR2 FYNNEI. CDR3 residues: CASSERGRRDTQYF. In nucleotides, the CDR3 is TGTGCCAGCAGTGAAAGGGGACGACGGGATACGCAGTATTTT.

Concerning this clonotype itself: Just one base apart from a much larger clone, this may be a read error. Given the absence of the conserved phenylalanine or tryptophan at the CDR3 end, a read error is likely. The chain employs TRBV6-5 and TRBJ2-5; no definite D call. This CDR3 is 13 amino acids long. Germline V CDR1 and CDR2: MNHEY, SVGAGI. V gave up 7 bases and J gave up 7 bases, with 16 bases separating them. In DNA, the CDR3 is TGTGCCAGCACCTGGCCTGGCGGTGGGACCCAGTACGTC. Residues: CASTWPGGGTQYV.

The V and J genes are TRBV18 and TRBJ1-2; D not resolved. Germline-derived CDR1 and CDR2 are KGHSH and LQKENI. The CDR3 runs 13 residues. The V end was cut by 3 bases, the J end by 4 bases, with 9 bases between. The CDR3 DNA follows: TGTGCCAGCTCACCGCCTTATGTCTATGGCTACACCTTC. Protein: CASSPPYVYGYTF.

On this clonotype itself: A much more abundant neighbour one base away suggests this may be a read error. J is TRBJ1-2 and V is TRBV12-3 or TRBV12-4; a weak D match, TRBD1 (6 bases). The CDR3 contains 14 residues. CDR3 sequence (DNA): TGTGCCGGCAGTCTACAGGGTTACCAGCATGGCTACACCTTC. Protein sequence: CAGSLQGYQHGYTF.

This sequence joins TRBV10-2 and TRBJ2-2, with D hard to call. Per germline, CDR1 WSHSY and CDR2 SAAADI. The CDR3 totals 14 residues. Trimming cost V 11 bases and J 0 bases, with 13 bases left between them. The CDR3 coding sequence is TGCGCCTGCTCAGGAGTGTCGAACACCGGGGAGCTGTTTTTT. It specifies CACSGVSNTGELFF.

On this clonotype: Given a much more abundant clone one base away, this may be a read error. The rearrangement joins TRBV4-2 to TRBJ1-2; D perhaps matches TRBD1 (5 bases). CDR3 length: 14 residues. Germline lookup yields CDR1 LGHNA and CDR2 YNFKEQ. Trimming cost V 3 bases and J 7 bases, with 15 bases left between them. Here the CDR3 reads CASSQSGTLGGYTF. The CDR3 region has the DNA TGTGCCAGCAGCCAGAGTGGGACGCTGGGTGGCTACACCTTC.

Points on this clonotype: Given a much more abundant clone one base away, this may be a read error. This chain uses TRBV11-2 with TRBJ2-5; possible D gene TRBD1, 5 bases. Germline V gene sequence: CDR1 SGHAT, CDR2 FQNNGV. CDR3 length equals 14 residues. Here the CDR3 reads CASNLGRVQETQYF. The DNA of the CDR3 is TGTGCCAGCAACTTAGGCAGGGTCCAAGAGACCCAGTACTTC.